These 31 T cell receptor beta chains came from one sample sequenced in a study of T cell responses to AZD1222 COVID-19 vaccine. Produced via immunoSEQ multiplex PCR; TCRdb's table is partial and in-frame only. The sample holds about 130,000 clones; 85% to 90% are singletons and the top ten take 20% to 25%. The starting material was peripheral blood, obtained on day 0 of AZD1222 vaccination. Source of these receptors: an adult in good health.

V and J are TRBV7-9 and TRBJ2-7; D is tentatively TRBD1 or TRBD2 (5 bases each). This CDR3 has 16 residues. Germline CDR1 is SEHNR and CDR2 is FQNEAQ (reference sequence). The V end lost 0 bases, the J end lost 3 bases, and 15 bases lay between the germline ends. CDR3 coding DNA: TGTGCCAGCAGCTTAGCGGTCGGGACGAGAAACTACGAGCAGTACTTC. Residues: CASSLAVGTRNYEQYF.

The rearrangement joins TRBV28 to TRBJ1-6; TRBD1 might be the D (6 bases). The CDR3 consists of 17 residues. Trimming cost V 7 bases and J 0 bases, with 16 bases left between them. Germline V gives CDR1 MDHEN, CDR2 SYDVKM. CDR3 in amino acids: CASTDRGASSYNSPLHF. For the CDR3, the DNA is TGTGCCAGCACCGATAGGGGGGCTAGCTCCTATAATTCACCCCTCCACTTT. The full variable domain, completed using reference TRBV28 and TRBJ1-6, is DVKVTQSSRYLVKRTGEKVFLECVQDMDHENMFWYRQDPGLGLRLIYFSYDVKMKEKGDIPEGYSVSREKKERFSLILESASTNQTSMYLCASTDRGASSYNSPLHFGNGTRLTVT.

The V and J genes are TRBV6-5 and TRBJ1-1; a weak D match, TRBD1 (6 bases). Germline assignment: CDR1 MNHEY and CDR2 SVGAGI. CDR3 length: 13 amino acids. Trimming pared 2 bases from V and 4 bases from J, leaving 8 bases between. CDR3 coding DNA: TGTGCCAGCAGTTACGGCAGGGGCACTGAAGCTTTCTTT. Its translation is CASSYGRGTEAFF.

V is TRBV27 and J is TRBJ1-4, with D possibly matching TRBD1 (6 bases). This CDR3 spans 16 amino acids. Germline V gives CDR1 MNHEY, CDR2 SMNVEV (reference sequence). With 6 bases removed from V and 5 bases from J, the gap between germline ends came to 19 bases. CDR3 loop: CASRSLGSGGNEKLFF. CDR3 DNA: TGTGCCAGCAGATCCTTAGGGTCGGGGGGCAATGAAAAACTGTTTTTT.

This chain connects TRBV6-2 or TRBV6-3 to TRBJ1-5; possible D gene TRBD1, 5 bases. The V gene lost 2 bases and the J gene lost 2 bases, with 13 bases spanning the gap. From germline, CDR1 is MNHEY and CDR2 SVGEGT. The CDR3 is 16 amino acids. This CDR3 is CASSYDWGLGNQPQHF. The CDR3 coding sequence is TGTGCCAGCAGTTACGATTGGGGACTTGGCAATCAGCCCCAGCATTTT.

The gene calls are TRBV7-4 and TRBJ1-5; no reliable D call. V was clipped by 3 bases and J by 5 bases, with 14 bases between them. Germline CDR1 reads SGHVT; CDR2 reads SQSDAQ. CDR3 length: 15 amino acids. The CDR3 region is CASSFRASRHQPQHF. The CDR3 nucleotides read TGTGCCAGCAGCTTCAGAGCGTCTCGGCATCAGCCCCAGCATTTT.

A note on this clone: Different DNA sequences within this sample yield the same CDR3. The V call is TRBV6-5, the J call TRBJ1-4; weak D call: TRBD1 (5 bases). The germline gives CDR1 MNHEY, CDR2 SVGAGI. The ends were cut back, 8 bases at V and 0 bases at J, with 13 bases in the middle. The CDR3 has 15 residues. The CDR3 DNA follows: TGTGCCAGCTCCCCGGGGCCTGCAACTAATGAAAAACTGTTTTTT. It specifies CASSPGPATNEKLFF.

The V call is TRBV19, the J call TRBJ2-3; D gene unclear. Looked up from germline, CDR1 is LNHDA and CDR2 is SQIVND (reference sequence). This CDR3 has 14 amino acids. Deletions cut 6 bases from V and 5 bases from J, with 15 bases between. CDR3 amino acids: CASRPQESLDTQYF. CDR3 DNA sequence: TGTGCCAGTAGGCCTCAGGAAAGTTTAGATACGCAGTATTTT.

This chain joins TRBV7-2 and TRBJ2-7; D is possibly TRBD1 or TRBD2 (5 bases each). CDR3 length equals 15 residues. CDR1 is SGHTA and CDR2 is FQGNSA in the germline V gene. V gave up 5 bases and J gave up 3 bases, with 17 bases separating them. For the CDR3, the DNA is TGTGCCAGCAGCAAAGAGGGGTCCCAATTCTACGAGCAGTACTTC. This codes for CASSKEGSQFYEQYF.

The chain combines TRBV14 with TRBJ2-2, with D perhaps TRBD2 (5 bases). Trimming stripped 2 bases from V and 2 bases from J, with 15 bases between. The CDR3 loop spans 17 amino acids. Germline loops: CDR1 SGHDN, CDR2 FVKESK. As DNA, the CDR3 is TGTGCCAGCAGCCAAATTCGGGGTTCCGGTAACACCGGGGAGCTGTTTTTT. It is translated as CASSQIRGSGNTGELFF.

This clone was picked up one time. This sequence joins TRBV6-5 and TRBJ1-1, with 9 bases identical to TRBD1. Trimming at V came to 1 base and at J to 3 bases, leaving 3 bases not matched to a gene. The germline CDR1 and CDR2 sequences are MNHEY and SVGAGI. CDR3 size: 15 residues. The CDR3 reads CASSYWRTGDTEAFF. CDR3 DNA sequence: TGTGCCAGCAGTTACTGGAGGACAGGGGACACTGAAGCTTTCTTT.

The CDR3 bases are TGTGCCAGTAGGGGTACAGGGGAATCAGGGCCCCACACCGGGGAGCTGTTTTTT. Its translation is CASRGTGESGPHTGELFF. The chain uses TRBV19 and TRBJ2-2, with 7 positions matching TRBD1. Germline V gene data show CDR1 as LNHDA and CDR2 as SQIVND (reference sequence). The CDR3 has 18 residues. J gave up 3 bases and V 6 bases, and 16 bases lay outside the gene matches.

The chain joins TRBV27 to TRBJ1-1; D is perhaps TRBD1 (6 bases). The V gene lost 3 bases and the J gene lost 1 base, with 9 bases spanning the gap. CDR1 MNHEY and CDR2 SMNVEV come from the germline V gene (reference sequence). The CDR3 has 14 residues. This CDR3 reads CASSLPGENTEAFF. The CDR3 nucleotides are TGTGCCAGCAGTTTGCCAGGGGAGAACACTGAAGCTTTCTTT.

This clone has only one observation. The rearrangement uses TRBV20-1 and TRBJ2-7; D possibly uses TRBD1 or TRBD2 (7 bases each). This CDR3 has 11 amino acids. V was shortened by 6 bases and J by 12 bases, with 18 bases between the two germline ends. Germline CDR1 DFQATT, CDR2 SNEGSKA (reference sequence). The CDR3 region is CSAMGGGQRYF. CDR3 DNA: TGCAGTGCAATGGGAGGGGGACAGCGGTACTTC.

V gene TRBV18 combines with J gene TRBJ1-4, with TRBD1 as a possible D gene (5 bases). Trimming removed 4 bases from V and 5 bases from J, with 8 bases in between. This CDR3 spans 13 amino acids. Per the germline V gene, CDR1 is KGHSH and CDR2 is LQKENI. The CDR3 spells CASSRGWNEKLFF. Here the CDR3 DNA reads TGTGCCAGCTCACGGGGGTGGAATGAAAAACTGTTTTTT.

The chain employs TRBV7-2 and TRBJ1-5, with 9 bases fitting TRBD1. Germline CDR1 is SGHTA and CDR2 is FQGNSA. Germline trimming cut 3 bases from V and 7 bases from J; bases unmatched to any gene: 1. The CDR3 is made up of 13 amino acids. CDR3 nucleotide sequence: TGTGCCAGCAGCTTCGACAGGGGGCAGCCCCAGCATTTT. This sequence encodes CASSFDRGQPQHF.

The V and J genes are TRBV29-1 and TRBJ2-2; either TRBD1 or TRBD2 may supply D (6 bases each). CDR3 length: 13 residues. Germline V gene lookup returns CDR1 SQVTM and CDR2 ANQGSEA. CDR3 protein: CTRGGHKTGELFF. CDR3 DNA sequence: TGCACGCGTGGGGGGCACAAAACCGGGGAGCTGTTTTTT.

In nucleotides, the CDR3 is TGTGCCAGCAGCCCCTTCTATAATTCACCCCTCCACTTT. Its protein product is CASSPFYNSPLHF. V gene TRBV7-2 combines with J gene TRBJ1-6; the D is unclear. The CDR3 loop spans 13 amino acids. Germline CDR1 and CDR2: SGHTA and FQGNSA. Trimming left V 5 bases short and J 3 bases short, with 5 bases between.

The chain couples TRBV18 to TRBJ1-5, with D hard to call. CDR3 length: 16 residues. V was trimmed by 3 bases and J by 1 base, leaving 13 bases between them. Germline V lookup: CDR1 KGHSH, CDR2 LQKENI. The DNA of the CDR3 is TGTGCCAGCTCACCTCGAGGTGGAAGGAGCAATCAGCCCCAGCATTTT. Protein: CASSPRGGRSNQPQHF.

The rearrangement joins TRBV9 to TRBJ1-2; D is unclear. CDR1 is SGDLS, CDR2 YYNGEE, per germline. V lost 3 bases, J lost 6 bases, and 15 bases lay in between. The length of the CDR3 is 14 residues. CDR3 nucleotide sequence: TGTGCCAGCAGCGCAGGTTGGAGTGAGGATGGCTACACCTTC. This encodes CASSAGWSEDGYTF.

A few counts support this clone. The chain links TRBV4-3 to TRBJ2-3, with D possibly TRBD2 on 6 matching bases. The germline V and J ends were trimmed by 0 bases and 3 bases, with 22 bases remaining between them. Germline CDR1 is LGHNA and CDR2 is YSLEER. The CDR3 runs to 19 residues. CDR3 sequence reads: CASSQENYRGFGETDTQYF. The CDR3 DNA is TGCGCCAGCAGCCAAGAGAATTACCGGGGGTTCGGGGAGACAGATACGCAGTATTTT.

The chain joins TRBV20-1 to TRBJ1-2, with TRBD1 matching 7 bases. The CDR3 has 15 amino acids. Germline V gives CDR1 DFQATT, CDR2 SNEGSKA (reference sequence). V trimming: 3 bases; J trimming: 2 bases; junction bases outside the gene matches: 9. CDR3 DNA: TGCAGTGCTAGTATCACGGGACAGACAAACTATGGCTACACCTTC. Translation gives CSASITGQTNYGYTF.

The chain has TRBV18 and TRBJ1-3; no firm D call. Trimming removed 4 bases at V and 2 bases at J, with 6 bases between. The length of the CDR3 is 13 residues. Germline CDR1 KGHSH, CDR2 LQKENI. CDR3 sequence (DNA): TGTGCCAGCTCACGAGAACCTGGAAACACCATATATTTT. It translates to CASSREPGNTIYF. Full variable domain (missing parts from reference TRBV18 and TRBJ1-3): NAGVMQNPRHLVRRRGQEARLRCSPMKGHSHVYWYRQLPEEGLKFMVYLQKENIIDESGMPKERFSAEFPKEGPSILRIQQVVRGDSAAYFCASSREPGNTIYFGEGSWLTVV.

About this clone: Other DNA variants within this sample encode the same CDR3. This chain connects TRBV5-1 to TRBJ1-6; D is ambiguous. Trimming left V 0 bases short and J 6 bases short, with 7 bases between. This CDR3 comprises 14 residues. Germline V CDR1 and CDR2: SGHRS, YFSETQ. The CDR3 is CASSLGRVNSPLHF. The CDR3 DNA follows: TGCGCCAGCAGCTTGGGTAGGGTTAATTCACCCCTCCACTTT.

V and J are TRBV2 and TRBJ1-2, with D uncertain. In germline, CDR1 is SNHLY, CDR2 FYNNEI. CDR3 length equals 15 residues. Between the trimmed V and J ends, which lost 3 bases and 0 bases, there was a span of 11 bases. The CDR3 DNA follows: TGTGCCAGCAGTGATCCCCGATTTACTAACTATGGCTACACCTTC. Protein sequence: CASSDPRFTNYGYTF.

V is TRBV12-5 and J is TRBJ1-3, with D unclear. The CDR3 contains 14 residues. The V end was cut by 3 bases, the J end by 3 bases, with 9 bases between. CDR1 and CDR2 from the germline V gene are LGHNT and FRNRAP. CDR3 sequence: CASGFYGYGNTIYF. CDR3 in DNA: TGTGCTAGTGGTTTTTATGGATATGGAAACACCATATATTTT. Full variable domain (missing parts from reference TRBV12-5 and TRBJ1-3): DARVTQTPRHKVTEMGQEVTMRCQPILGHNTVFWYRQTMMQGLELLAYFRNRAPLDDSGMPKDRFSAEMPDATLATLKIQPSEPRDSAVYFCASGFYGYGNTIYFGEGSWLTVV.

The chain combines TRBV2 with TRBJ1-5, with D possibly TRBD1 on 6 matching bases. CDR3 length: 12 residues. The germline gives CDR1 SNHLY, CDR2 FYNNEI. With 7 bases removed from V and 7 bases from J, the gap between germline ends came to 11 bases. The CDR3 loop is CASTTGNQPQHF. In nucleotides, the CDR3 is TGTGCCAGCACTACAGGGAACCAGCCCCAGCATTTT. Full variable domain (remainder filled in from reference TRBV2 and TRBJ1-5): EPEVTQTPSHQVTQMGQEVILRCVPISNHLYFYWYRQILGQKVEFLVSFYNNEISEKSEIFDDQFSVERPDGSNFTLKIRSTKLEDSAMYFCASTTGNQPQHFGDGTRLSIL.

The chain employs TRBV12-5 and TRBJ1-6; TRBD1 matches at 11 bases. The germline CDR1 and CDR2 sequences are LGHNT and FRNRAP. The trim removed 4 bases at V and 0 bases at J, leaving 8 bases unmatched. The CDR3 has 19 amino acids. This chain's CDR3 is CASGSPTGTGGSYNSPLHF. The CDR3 bases are TGTGCTAGTGGTTCACCCACCGGGACAGGGGGCTCCTATAATTCACCCCTCCACTTT.

This sequence joins TRBV10-3 and TRBJ1-1, with 9 bases identical to TRBD1. This CDR3 is 15 amino acids long. Germline V gene data show CDR1 as ENHRY and CDR2 as SYGVKD. In DNA form, the CDR3 reads TGTGCGGTCTCCCCAAAACAGGGGGCGAACACTGAAGCTTTCTTT. This gives the protein CAVSPKQGANTEAFF.

V and J are TRBV2 and TRBJ1-2; D is ambiguous. Germline CDR1 is SNHLY and CDR2 is FYNNEI. This CDR3 spans 13 amino acids. V was clipped by 1 base and J by 3 bases, with 6 bases between them. The CDR3 loop is CASSEVGYYGYTF. CDR3 sequence (DNA): TGTGCCAGCAGTGAAGTCGGTTACTATGGCTACACCTTC.

This clone was seen only a few times. The chain links TRBV29-1 to TRBJ1-2; the match to TRBD1 covers 9 bases. V shed 7 bases, J shed 2 bases, and the junction held 2 bases outside the gene matches. Germline assignment: CDR1 SQVTM and CDR2 ANQGSEA. This CDR3 has 12 amino acids. The CDR3 loop is CSAGTGNYGYTF. The CDR3 DNA sequence: TGCAGCGCGGGGACAGGGAACTATGGCTACACCTTC.